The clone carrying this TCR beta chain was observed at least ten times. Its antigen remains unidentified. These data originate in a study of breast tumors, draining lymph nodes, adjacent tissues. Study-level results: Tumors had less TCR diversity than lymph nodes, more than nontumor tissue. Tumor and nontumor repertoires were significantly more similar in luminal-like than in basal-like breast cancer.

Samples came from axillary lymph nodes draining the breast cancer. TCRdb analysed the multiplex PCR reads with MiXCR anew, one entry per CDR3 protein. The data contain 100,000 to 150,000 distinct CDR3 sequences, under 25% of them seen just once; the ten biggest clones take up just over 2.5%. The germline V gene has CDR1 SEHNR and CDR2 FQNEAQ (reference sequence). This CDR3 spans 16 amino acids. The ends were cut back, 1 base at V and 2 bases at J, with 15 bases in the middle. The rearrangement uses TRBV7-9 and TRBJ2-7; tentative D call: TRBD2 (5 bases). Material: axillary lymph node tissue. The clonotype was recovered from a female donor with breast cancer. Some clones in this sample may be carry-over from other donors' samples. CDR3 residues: CASSLGIEGETYEQYF. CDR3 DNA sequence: TGTGCCAGCAGCTTAGGAATAGAGGGCGAGACCTACGAGCAGTACTTC.